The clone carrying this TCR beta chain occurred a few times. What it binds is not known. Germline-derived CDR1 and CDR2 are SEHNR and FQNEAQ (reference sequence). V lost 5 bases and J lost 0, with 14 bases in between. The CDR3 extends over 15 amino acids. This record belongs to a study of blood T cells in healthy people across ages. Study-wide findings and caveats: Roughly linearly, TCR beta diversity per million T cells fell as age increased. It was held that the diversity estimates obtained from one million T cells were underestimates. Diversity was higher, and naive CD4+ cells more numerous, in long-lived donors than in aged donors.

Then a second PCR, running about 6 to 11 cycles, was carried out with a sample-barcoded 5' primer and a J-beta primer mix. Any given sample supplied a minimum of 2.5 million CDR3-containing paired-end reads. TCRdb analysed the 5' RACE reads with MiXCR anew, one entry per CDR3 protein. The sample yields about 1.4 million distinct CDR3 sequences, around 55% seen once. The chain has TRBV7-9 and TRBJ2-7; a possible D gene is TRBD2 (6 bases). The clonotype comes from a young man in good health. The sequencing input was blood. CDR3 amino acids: CASSMEGSLSYEQYF. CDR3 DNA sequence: TGTGCCAGCAGCATGGAGGGGAGCCTCTCCTACGAGCAGTACTTC.